A selection of T cell receptor beta chains follows, all from one sample in a study of T cell responses to AZD1222 COVID-19 vaccine. The method was immunoSEQ multiplex PCR; TCRdb's version includes in-frame clones alone and lacks a portion of them. The table includes tens of thousands of clones, more than 85% detected once. Sequencing was performed on peripheral blood, taken 28 days after the second AZD1222 dose. These receptors were obtained from an adult who received the AZD1222 COVID-19 vaccine. Both conserved end residues are part of each CDR3. The order of the fields is J gene, V gene, CDR3 protein.

j_call: TRBJ2-7; v_call: TRBV11-2; cdr3_aa: CASSLSDGGYEQYF
j_call: TRBJ2-1; v_call: TRBV20-1; cdr3_aa: CSARGELLLFF
j_call: TRBJ1-1; v_call: TRBV4-1; cdr3_aa: CASSQDSGRRMNTEAFF
j_call: TRBJ1-1; v_call: TRBV14; cdr3_aa: CASSLMVDTEAFF
j_call: TRBJ1-2; v_call: TRBV7-9; cdr3_aa: CASSFDDYGYTF
j_call: TRBJ1-1; v_call: TRBV4-1; cdr3_aa: CASSQDSLGYTEAFF
j_call: TRBJ2-7; v_call: TRBV18; cdr3_aa: CASSPEGYEQYF
j_call: TRBJ2-2; v_call: TRBV3-1/TRBV3-2; cdr3_aa: CASSGGVHGELFF
j_call: TRBJ2-7; v_call: TRBV27; cdr3_aa: CASSLPTTGGSYEQYF
j_call: TRBJ1-1; v_call: TRBV5-5; cdr3_aa: CASSPADSTLNTEAFF
j_call: TRBJ2-5; v_call: TRBV7-3; cdr3_aa: CASSLGFRETQYF
j_call: TRBJ2-2; v_call: TRBV24-1; cdr3_aa: CATTGTGTPGELFF
j_call: TRBJ1-5; v_call: TRBV28; cdr3_aa: CASSLPVSNQPQHF
j_call: TRBJ2-2; v_call: TRBV9; cdr3_aa: CASSVGVGSNTGELFF
j_call: TRBJ1-4; v_call: TRBV7-2; cdr3_aa: CASSFSGVHEKLFF
j_call: TRBJ2-3; v_call: TRBV11-3; cdr3_aa: CASSLVGDSTDTQYF
j_call: TRBJ2-5; v_call: TRBV5-1; cdr3_aa: CASSLGTGQETQYF
j_call: TRBJ2-7; v_call: TRBV5-1; cdr3_aa: CASSRGTGGYEQYF
j_call: TRBJ2-5; v_call: TRBV9; cdr3_aa: CASSRRWAGGQETQYF
j_call: TRBJ1-4; v_call: TRBV5-4; cdr3_aa: CASMKDSNEKLFF
j_call: TRBJ2-7; v_call: TRBV7-6; cdr3_aa: CASRAGTGASYEQYF
j_call: TRBJ1-5; v_call: TRBV15; cdr3_aa: CATSRVSPNQPQHF
j_call: TRBJ1-6; v_call: TRBV18; cdr3_aa: CASSPQDRHGSPLHF
j_call: TRBJ1-3; v_call: TRBV5-1; cdr3_aa: CASSPGQGALSGNTIYF
j_call: TRBJ2-1; v_call: TRBV3-1/TRBV3-2; cdr3_aa: CASSLNRVYNEQFF
j_call: TRBJ1-2; v_call: TRBV5-8; cdr3_aa: CASSLGQGDGYTF
j_call: TRBJ1-1; v_call: TRBV6-5; cdr3_aa: CASSPRGMNTEAFF
j_call: TRBJ2-7; v_call: TRBV27; cdr3_aa: CASFLPKHEQYF
j_call: TRBJ1-5; v_call: TRBV28; cdr3_aa: CASSNRGAQPQHF
j_call: TRBJ2-5; v_call: TRBV5-1; cdr3_aa: CASSPASGGGTQYF
j_call: TRBJ2-5; v_call: TRBV4-1; cdr3_aa: CASSQLYLRDRGAETQYF
j_call: TRBJ2-7; v_call: TRBV7-8; cdr3_aa: CASSLGRLAGAEQYF
j_call: TRBJ1-5; v_call: TRBV6-6; cdr3_aa: CASSYSVQGNQPQHF
j_call: TRBJ2-7; v_call: TRBV7-3; cdr3_aa: CASSLGGADEQYF
j_call: TRBJ2-2; v_call: TRBV7-3; cdr3_aa: CASRLGVAGNTGELFF
j_call: TRBJ2-2; v_call: TRBV5-4; cdr3_aa: CASSSGASGANTGELFF
j_call: TRBJ1-5; v_call: TRBV3-1/TRBV3-2; cdr3_aa: CASSRLMGRNQPQHF
j_call: TRBJ1-2; v_call: TRBV28; cdr3_aa: CASSFRDLANYGYTF
j_call: TRBJ2-5; v_call: TRBV5-4; cdr3_aa: CASSSGQIEETQYF
j_call: TRBJ2-3; v_call: TRBV27; cdr3_aa: CATSRQVLGTDTQYF
j_call: TRBJ2-3; v_call: TRBV11-2; cdr3_aa: CASTGTSTDTQYF
j_call: TRBJ1-1; v_call: TRBV2; cdr3_aa: CASSAPDVNTEAFF
j_call: TRBJ1-2; v_call: TRBV10-1; cdr3_aa: CASSDLVNYGYTF
j_call: TRBJ2-1; v_call: TRBV9; cdr3_aa: CASSARSSSNNEQFF
j_call: TRBJ1-4; v_call: TRBV18; cdr3_aa: CASSPGATGAGEKLFF
j_call: TRBJ2-5; v_call: TRBV24-1; cdr3_aa: CATSEGQVSTRETQYF
j_call: TRBJ2-5; v_call: TRBV6-5; cdr3_aa: CASSYLQGETQYF
j_call: TRBJ2-2; v_call: TRBV7-2; cdr3_aa: CASSLVRVAGELFF
j_call: TRBJ1-2; v_call: TRBV24-1; cdr3_aa: CATSTGTQNYGYTF
j_call: TRBJ1-6; v_call: TRBV20-1; cdr3_aa: CSASLDMHSPLHF
j_call: TRBJ2-7; v_call: TRBV3-1/TRBV3-2; cdr3_aa: CASSQGGLAGGPYEQYF
j_call: TRBJ1-6; v_call: TRBV24-1; cdr3_aa: CATSERTDSPLHF
j_call: TRBJ1-6; v_call: TRBV6-5; cdr3_aa: CASSWGQGSPLHF
j_call: TRBJ1-1; v_call: TRBV7-9; cdr3_aa: CASSLDAGERHTEAFF